This TCR beta chain was sequenced for a study of Graves' ophthalmopathy and Graves' hyperthyroidism. Study-level points and caveats: The authors also found most expanded thyroid clonotypes above 0.001 frequency in blood.

Each donor who had ophthalmopathy showed moderate-to-severe activity, a CAS of ≥3, a NOSPECS of ≥4, and a duration under 3 months. Researchers turned away patients with other autoimmune diseases, uncontrolled infections, pregnancy or lactation. Orbital computed tomography, thyroid ultrasound, TRAb, serum thyroxine and clinical symptoms formed the basis of diagnosis. There are 11 residues in the CDR3. The germline V and J ends were trimmed by 0 bases and 8 bases, with 7 bases remaining between them. The germline V gene encodes CDR1 DFQATT and CDR2 SNEGSKA (reference sequence). Using RNA transcripts, the TCR beta CDR3 regions were amplified. An opening RT-PCR round employed HTBI primers and preceded a second-round multiplex PCR. TCRdb reprocessed the multiplex PCR reads via MiXCR and lists one record per CDR3 protein. The sample contains about 700,000 distinct CDR3 sequences, roughly two fifths of which appear only once.

This clonotype has only a few counts. Its antigen is still unknown. V and J are TRBV20-1 and TRBJ1-1, with D uncertain. Source material: peripheral blood. The source is an adult man with Graves' ophthalmopathy. CDR3 nucleotides: TGCAGTGCTAGAGATAACTCGGAAGCTTTCTTT. As protein: CSARDNSEAFF.